Only a few counts were recorded for the clone carrying this T cell receptor (beta chain). Its cognate antigen is unknown. Libraries of TCR beta came from quantitative 5'-RACE with molecular barcodes. TCRdb re-called the 5' RACE reads with MiXCR, one entry per CDR3 protein. The sample consists of roughly 120,000 distinct CDR3 sequences, roughly 13% of them appearing once. The entry originates in a study of CD8 T cells in ankylosing spondylitis. Study outcomes and limitations: Earlier authors reported some of these motif variants in reactive arthritis synovial fluid and blood.

V gave up 0 bases and J gave up 4 bases; unmatched junction bases: 6. The CDR3 contains 15 residues. CDR1 is SGHRS and CDR2 is YFSETQ in the germline V gene. V gene TRBV5-1 combines with J gene TRBJ2-7, with TRBD1 matching 8 bases. Sequenced input: blood, either unsorted or a sorted T cell fraction (not recorded which). The source is a female donor with ankylosing spondylitis or in good health (not recorded which). The CDR3, as DNA: TGCGCCAGCAGCTTGGGTTCCGGACAGGGTTACGAGCAGTACTTC. Its translation is CASSLGSGQGYEQYF.